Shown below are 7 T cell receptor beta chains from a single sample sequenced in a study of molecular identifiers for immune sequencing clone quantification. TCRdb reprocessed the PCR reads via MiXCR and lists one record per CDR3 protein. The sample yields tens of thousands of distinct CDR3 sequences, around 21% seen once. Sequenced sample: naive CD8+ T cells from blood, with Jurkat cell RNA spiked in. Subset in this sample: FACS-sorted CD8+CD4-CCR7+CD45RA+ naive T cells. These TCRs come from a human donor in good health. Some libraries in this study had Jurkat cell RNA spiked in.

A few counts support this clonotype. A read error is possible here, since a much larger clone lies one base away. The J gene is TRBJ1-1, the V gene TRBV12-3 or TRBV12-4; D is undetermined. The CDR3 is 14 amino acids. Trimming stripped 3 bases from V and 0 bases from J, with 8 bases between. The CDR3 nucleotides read TGTGCCAGCAGTTTCGTGAGCTTGAACACTGAAGCTTTCTTT. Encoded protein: CASSFVSLNTEAFF.

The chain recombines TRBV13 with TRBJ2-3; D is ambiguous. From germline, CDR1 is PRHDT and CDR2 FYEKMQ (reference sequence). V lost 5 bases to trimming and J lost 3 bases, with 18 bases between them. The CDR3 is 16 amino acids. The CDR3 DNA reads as TGTGCCAGCAGCCCCTCGACGCCGCGATTAACAGATACGCAGTATTTT. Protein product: CASSPSTPRLTDTQYF.

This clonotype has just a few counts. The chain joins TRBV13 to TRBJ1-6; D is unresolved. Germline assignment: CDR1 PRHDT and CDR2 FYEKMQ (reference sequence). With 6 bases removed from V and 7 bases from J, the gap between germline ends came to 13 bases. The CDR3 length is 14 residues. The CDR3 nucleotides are TGTGCCAGCAGTGTCCAAGGATGGAATTCACCCCTCCACTTT. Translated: CASSVQGWNSPLHF.

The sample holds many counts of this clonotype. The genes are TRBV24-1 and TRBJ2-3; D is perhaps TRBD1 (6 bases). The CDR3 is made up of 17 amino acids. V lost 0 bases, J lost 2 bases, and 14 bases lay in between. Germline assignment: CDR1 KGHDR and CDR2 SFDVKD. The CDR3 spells CATSDLEGEPLTDTQYF. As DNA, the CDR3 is TGTGCCACCAGTGATTTGGAGGGGGAACCCCTCACAGATACGCAGTATTTT.

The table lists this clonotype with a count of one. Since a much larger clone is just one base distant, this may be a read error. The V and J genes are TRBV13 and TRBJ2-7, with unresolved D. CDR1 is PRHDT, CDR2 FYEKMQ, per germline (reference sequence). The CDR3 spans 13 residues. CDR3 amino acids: CASSPDPSYEPYF. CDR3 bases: TGTGCCAGCAGCCCCGACCCCTCCTACGAGCCGTACTTC.

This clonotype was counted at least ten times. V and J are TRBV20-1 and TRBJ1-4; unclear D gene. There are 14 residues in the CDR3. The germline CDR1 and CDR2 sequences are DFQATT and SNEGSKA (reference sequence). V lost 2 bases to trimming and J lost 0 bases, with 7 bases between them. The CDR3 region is CSARISTTNEKLFF. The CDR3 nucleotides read TGCAGTGCTAGAATCTCGACAACTAATGAAAAACTGTTTTTT.

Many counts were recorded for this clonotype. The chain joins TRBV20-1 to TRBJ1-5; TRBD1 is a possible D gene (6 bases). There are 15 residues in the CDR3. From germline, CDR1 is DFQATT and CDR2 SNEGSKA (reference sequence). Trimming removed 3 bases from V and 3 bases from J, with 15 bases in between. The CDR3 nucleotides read TGCAGTGCTAGCGAGACAGGTTGGCACAATCAGCCCCAGCATTTT. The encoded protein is CSASETGWHNQPQHF.